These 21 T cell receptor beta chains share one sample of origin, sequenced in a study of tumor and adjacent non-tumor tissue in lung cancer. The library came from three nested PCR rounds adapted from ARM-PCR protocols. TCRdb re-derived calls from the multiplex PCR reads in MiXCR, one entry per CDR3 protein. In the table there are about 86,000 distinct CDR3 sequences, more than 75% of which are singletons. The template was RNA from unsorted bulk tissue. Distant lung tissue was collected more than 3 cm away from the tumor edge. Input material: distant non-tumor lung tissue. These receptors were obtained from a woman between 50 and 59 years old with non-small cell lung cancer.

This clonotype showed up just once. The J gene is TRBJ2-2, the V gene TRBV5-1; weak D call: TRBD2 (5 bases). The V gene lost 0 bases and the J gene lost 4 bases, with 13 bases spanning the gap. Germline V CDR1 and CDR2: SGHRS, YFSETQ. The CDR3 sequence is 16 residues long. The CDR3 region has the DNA TGCGCCAGCAGCTTGGTTAGCGTGGAATCCACCGGGGAGCTGTTTTTT. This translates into CASSLVSVESTGELFF. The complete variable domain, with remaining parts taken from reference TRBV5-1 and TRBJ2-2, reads KAGVTQTPRYLIKTRGQQVTLSCSPISGHRSVSWYQQTPGQGLQFLFEYFSETQRNKGNFPGRFSGRQFSNSRSEMNVSTLELGDSALYLCASSLVSVESTGELFFGEGSRLTVL.

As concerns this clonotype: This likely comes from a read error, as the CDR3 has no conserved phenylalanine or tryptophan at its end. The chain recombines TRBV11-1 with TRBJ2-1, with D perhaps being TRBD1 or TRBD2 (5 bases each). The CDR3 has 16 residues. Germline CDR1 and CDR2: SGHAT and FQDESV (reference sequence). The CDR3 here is CANSFMQGPPHNEQFS. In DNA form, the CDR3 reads TGTGCCAACAGCTTCATGCAGGGACCTCCCCACAATGAACAGTTCTCC.

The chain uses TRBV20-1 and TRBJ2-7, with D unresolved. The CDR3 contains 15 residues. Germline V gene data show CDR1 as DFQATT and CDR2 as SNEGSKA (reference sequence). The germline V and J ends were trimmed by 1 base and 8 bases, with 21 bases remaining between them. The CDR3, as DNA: TGCAGTGCTAGAGTAACCGTGAGCTTGGGTTGGAAGCAGTACTTC. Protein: CSARVTVSLGWKQYF.

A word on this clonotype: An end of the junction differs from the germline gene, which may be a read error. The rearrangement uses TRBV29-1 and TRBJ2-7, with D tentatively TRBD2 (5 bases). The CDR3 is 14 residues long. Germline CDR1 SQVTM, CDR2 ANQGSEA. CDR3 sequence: CSLEGRDSSYEQYF. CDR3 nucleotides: TGCAGCCTTGAGGGCCGGGATAGCTCCTATGAGCAGTACTTC.

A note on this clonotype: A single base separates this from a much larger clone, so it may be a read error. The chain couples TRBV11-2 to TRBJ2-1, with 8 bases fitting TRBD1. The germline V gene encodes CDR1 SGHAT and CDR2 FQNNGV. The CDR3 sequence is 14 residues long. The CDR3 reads CAISSRGLYNEQFF. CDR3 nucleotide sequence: TGTGCCATCAGCTCCAGGGGGCTATACAATGAGCAGTTCTTC.

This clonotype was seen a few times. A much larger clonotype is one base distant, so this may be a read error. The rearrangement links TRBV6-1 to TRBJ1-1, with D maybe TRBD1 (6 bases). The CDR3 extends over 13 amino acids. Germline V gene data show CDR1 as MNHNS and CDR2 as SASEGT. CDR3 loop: CVSSVGGFTEAFF. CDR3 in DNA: TGTGTCAGCAGTGTAGGGGGGTTCACTGAAGCTTTCTTT.

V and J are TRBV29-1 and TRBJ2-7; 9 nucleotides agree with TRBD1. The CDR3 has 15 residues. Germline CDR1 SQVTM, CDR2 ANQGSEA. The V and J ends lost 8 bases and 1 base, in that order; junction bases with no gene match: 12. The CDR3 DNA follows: TGCAGCATTATATTGTCGGACAGGGGATCCTACGAGCAGTACTTC. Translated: CSIILSDRGSYEQYF.

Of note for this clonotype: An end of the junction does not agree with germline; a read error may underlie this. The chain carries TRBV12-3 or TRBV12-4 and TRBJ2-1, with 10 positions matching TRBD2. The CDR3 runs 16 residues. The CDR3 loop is CASSLDRAGGPQELFF. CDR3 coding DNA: TGCGCCAGCAGTTTAGATCGAGCGGGAGGGCCACAGGAGCTGTTCTTC.

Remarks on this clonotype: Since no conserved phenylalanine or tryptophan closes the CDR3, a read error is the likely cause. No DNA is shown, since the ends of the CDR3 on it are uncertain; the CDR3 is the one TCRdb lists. This CDR3 is CSVEDGSRGKTQYS. This rearrangement joins TRBV29-1 to TRBJ2-5; the table's D gene call, TRBD2, was not cross checked with the DNA. The CDR3 has 14 amino acids, counting both end residues. Per the germline V gene, CDR1 is SQVTM and CDR2 is ANQGSEA.

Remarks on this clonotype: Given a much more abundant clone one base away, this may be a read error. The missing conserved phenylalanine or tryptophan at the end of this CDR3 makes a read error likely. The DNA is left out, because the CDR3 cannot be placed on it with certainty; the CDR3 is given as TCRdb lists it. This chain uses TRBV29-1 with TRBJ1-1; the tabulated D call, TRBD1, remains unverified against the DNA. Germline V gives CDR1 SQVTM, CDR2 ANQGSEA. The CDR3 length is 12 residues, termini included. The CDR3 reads CSVTTGGAEASL.

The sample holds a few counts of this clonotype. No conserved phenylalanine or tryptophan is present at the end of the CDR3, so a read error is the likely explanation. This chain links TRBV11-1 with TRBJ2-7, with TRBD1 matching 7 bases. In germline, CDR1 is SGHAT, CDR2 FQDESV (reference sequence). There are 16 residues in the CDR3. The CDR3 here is CARSPLGDSSSYEQYL. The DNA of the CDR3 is TGTGCCCGCAGCCCACTAGGGGACAGCAGCTCCTACGAGCAGTACCTC.

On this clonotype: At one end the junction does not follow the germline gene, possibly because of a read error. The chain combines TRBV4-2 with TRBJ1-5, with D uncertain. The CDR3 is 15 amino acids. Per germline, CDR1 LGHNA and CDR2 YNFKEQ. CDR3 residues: CASSQDLTGNRPRHF. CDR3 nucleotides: TGTGCCAGCAGCCAAGACCTCACTGGCAATCGGCCCCGGCATTTT.

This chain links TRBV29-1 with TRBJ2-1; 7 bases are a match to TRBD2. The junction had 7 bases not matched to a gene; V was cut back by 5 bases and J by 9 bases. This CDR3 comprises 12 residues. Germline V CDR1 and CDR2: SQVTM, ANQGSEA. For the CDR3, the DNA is TGCAGCGTTCGGACGGGAGGCAGTGAGCAGTTCTTC. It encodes CSVRTGGSEQFF.

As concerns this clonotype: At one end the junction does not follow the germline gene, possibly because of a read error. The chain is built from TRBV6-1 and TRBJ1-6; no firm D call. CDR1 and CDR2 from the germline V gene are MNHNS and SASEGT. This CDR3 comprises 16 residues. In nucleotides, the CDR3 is TGTGCTAGCAGTGATGAGTTTAAGGGTTATAATTCACCCCTTCACTTT. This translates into CASSDEFKGYNSPLHF.

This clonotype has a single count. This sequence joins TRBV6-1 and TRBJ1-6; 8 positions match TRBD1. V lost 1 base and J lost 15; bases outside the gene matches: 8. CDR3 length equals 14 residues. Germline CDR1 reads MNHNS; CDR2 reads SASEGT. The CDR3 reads CASSEETGESYLHF. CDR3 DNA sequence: TGTGCCAGCAGTGAAGAGACAGGGGAATCATACCTCCACTTT.

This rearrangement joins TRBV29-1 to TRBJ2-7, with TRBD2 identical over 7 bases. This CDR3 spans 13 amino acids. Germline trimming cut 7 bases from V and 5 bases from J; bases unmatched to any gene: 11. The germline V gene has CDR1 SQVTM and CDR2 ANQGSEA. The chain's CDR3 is CSATGLVLDEQYF. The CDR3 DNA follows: TGCAGCGCCACTGGACTAGTCTTGGACGAGCAGTACTTC.

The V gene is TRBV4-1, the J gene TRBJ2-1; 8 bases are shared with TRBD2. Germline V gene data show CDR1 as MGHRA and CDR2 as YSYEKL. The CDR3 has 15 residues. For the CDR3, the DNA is TGCGTCAACAGCCAAGAGGGACTAGCCTACAATGAGCAGTTCTTC. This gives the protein CVNSQEGLAYNEQFF.

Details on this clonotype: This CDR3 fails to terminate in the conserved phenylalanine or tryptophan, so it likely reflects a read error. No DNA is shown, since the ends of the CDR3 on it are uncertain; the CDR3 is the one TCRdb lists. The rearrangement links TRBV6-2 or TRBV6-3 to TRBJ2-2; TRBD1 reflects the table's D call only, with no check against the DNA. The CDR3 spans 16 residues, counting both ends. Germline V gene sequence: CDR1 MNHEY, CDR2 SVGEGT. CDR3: CASSRLAHRLTGEMFL.

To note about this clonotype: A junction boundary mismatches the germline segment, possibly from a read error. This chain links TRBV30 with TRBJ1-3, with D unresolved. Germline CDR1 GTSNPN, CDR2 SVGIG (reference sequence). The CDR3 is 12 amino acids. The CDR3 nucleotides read TGTGACTGGGTCTTTGGCGGAAACACCATATATTTT. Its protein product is CDWVFGGNTIYF.

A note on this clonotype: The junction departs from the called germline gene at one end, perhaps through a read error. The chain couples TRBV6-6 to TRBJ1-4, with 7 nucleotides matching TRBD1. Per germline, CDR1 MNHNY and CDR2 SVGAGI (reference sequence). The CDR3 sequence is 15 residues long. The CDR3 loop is CAISYSDRQGEKLFF. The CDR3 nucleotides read TGTGCCATCAGTTACTCGGACAGGCAGGGGGAAAAACTGTTTTTT.

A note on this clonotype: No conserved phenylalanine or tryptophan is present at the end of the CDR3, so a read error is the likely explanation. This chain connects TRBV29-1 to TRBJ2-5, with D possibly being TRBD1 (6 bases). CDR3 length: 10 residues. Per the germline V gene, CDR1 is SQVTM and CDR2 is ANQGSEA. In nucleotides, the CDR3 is TGCTCCGCAGGGGTAGAGACCCAGTACTAC. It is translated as CSAGVETQYY.